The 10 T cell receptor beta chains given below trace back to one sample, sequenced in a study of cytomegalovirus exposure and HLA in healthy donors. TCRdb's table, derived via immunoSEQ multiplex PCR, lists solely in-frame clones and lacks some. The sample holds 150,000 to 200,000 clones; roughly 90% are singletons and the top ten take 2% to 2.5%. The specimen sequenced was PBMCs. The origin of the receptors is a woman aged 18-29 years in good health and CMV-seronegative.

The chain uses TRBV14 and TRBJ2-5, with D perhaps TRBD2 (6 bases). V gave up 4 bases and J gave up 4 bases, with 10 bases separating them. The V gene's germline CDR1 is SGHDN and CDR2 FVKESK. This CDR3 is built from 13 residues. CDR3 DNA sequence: TGTGCCAGCAGCCGCGGAGGGACAGAGACCCAGTACTTC. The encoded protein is CASSRGGTETQYF.

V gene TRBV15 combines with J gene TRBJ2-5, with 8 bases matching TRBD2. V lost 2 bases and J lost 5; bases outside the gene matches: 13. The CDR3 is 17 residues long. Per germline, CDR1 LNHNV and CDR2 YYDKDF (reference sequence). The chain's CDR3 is CATSRKLPAGAGETQYF. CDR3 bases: TGTGCCACCAGCAGAAAACTTCCAGCGGGAGCAGGCGAGACCCAGTACTTC. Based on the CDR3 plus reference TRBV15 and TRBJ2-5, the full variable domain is DAMVIQNPRYQVTQFGKPVTLSCSQTLNHNVMYWYQQKSSQAPKLLFHYYDKDFNNEADTPDNFQSRRPNTSFCFLDIRSPGLGDTAMYLCATSRKLPAGAGETQYFGPGTRLLVL.

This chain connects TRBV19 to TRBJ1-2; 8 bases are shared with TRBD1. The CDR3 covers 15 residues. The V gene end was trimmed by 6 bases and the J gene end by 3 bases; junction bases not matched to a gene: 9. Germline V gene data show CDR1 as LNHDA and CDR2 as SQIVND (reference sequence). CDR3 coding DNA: TGTGCCAGTAGGAAGGGGACAGGTTCCTACTATGGCTACACCTTC. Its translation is CASRKGTGSYYGYTF. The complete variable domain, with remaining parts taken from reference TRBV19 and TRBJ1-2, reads DGGITQSPKYLFRKEGQNVTLSCEQNLNHDAMYWYRQDPGQGLRLIYYSQIVNDFQKGDIAEGYSVSREKKESFPLTVTSAQKNPTAFYLCASRKGTGSYYGYTFGSGTRLTVV.

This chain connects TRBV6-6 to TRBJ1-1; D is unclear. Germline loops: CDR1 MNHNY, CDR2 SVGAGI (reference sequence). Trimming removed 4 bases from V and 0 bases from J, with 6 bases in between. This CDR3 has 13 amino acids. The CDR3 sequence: CASSSPVNTEAFF. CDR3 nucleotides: TGTGCCAGCAGTTCTCCAGTGAACACTGAAGCTTTCTTT.

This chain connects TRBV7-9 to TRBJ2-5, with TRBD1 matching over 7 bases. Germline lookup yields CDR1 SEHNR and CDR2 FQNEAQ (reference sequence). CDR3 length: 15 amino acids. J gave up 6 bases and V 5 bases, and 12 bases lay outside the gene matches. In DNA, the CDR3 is TGTGCCAGCAGCACCGGTGGACAGGCCGAAAAGACCCAGTACTTC. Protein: CASSTGGQAEKTQYF.

CDR3 coding DNA: TGTGCCAGCAGCTTAGCCGGGGGCACAGATACGCAGTATTTT. It codes for CASSLAGGTDTQYF. This rearrangement joins TRBV7-6 to TRBJ2-3, with a possible D match to TRBD2 (5 bases). Germline V CDR1 and CDR2: SGHVS, FNYEAQ. The CDR3 contains 14 residues. V was trimmed by 0 bases and J by 1 base, leaving 5 bases between them. Looking up the rest from reference TRBV7-6 and TRBJ2-3 gives the full variable domain: GAGVSQSPRYKVTKRGQDVALRCDPISGHVSLYWYRQALGQGPEFLTYFNYEAQQDKSGLPNDRFSAERPEGSISTLTIQRTEQRDSAMYRCASSLAGGTDTQYFGPGTRLTVL.

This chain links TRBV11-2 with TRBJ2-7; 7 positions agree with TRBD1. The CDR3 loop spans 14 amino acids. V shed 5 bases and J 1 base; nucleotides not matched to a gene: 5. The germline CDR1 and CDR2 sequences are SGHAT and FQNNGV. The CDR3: CASSPLTGSYEQYF. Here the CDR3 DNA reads TGTGCCAGCAGCCCGTTGACAGGGTCCTACGAGCAGTACTTC.

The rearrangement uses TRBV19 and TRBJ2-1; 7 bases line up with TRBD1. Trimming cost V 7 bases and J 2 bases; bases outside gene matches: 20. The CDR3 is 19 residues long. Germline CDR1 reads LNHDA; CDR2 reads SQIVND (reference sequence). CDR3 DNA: TGTGCCAGTAATACCCAGGGGACAGCAATGTACGGGGCCTACAATGAGCAGTTCTTC. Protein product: CASNTQGTAMYGAYNEQFF.

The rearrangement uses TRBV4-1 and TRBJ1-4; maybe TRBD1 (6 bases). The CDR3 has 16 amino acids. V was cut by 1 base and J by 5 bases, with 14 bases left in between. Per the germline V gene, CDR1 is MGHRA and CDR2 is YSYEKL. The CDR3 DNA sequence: TGCGCCAGCAGCCAAGTAACGGGGGGCGTGAATGAAAAACTGTTTTTT. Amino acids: CASSQVTGGVNEKLFF.

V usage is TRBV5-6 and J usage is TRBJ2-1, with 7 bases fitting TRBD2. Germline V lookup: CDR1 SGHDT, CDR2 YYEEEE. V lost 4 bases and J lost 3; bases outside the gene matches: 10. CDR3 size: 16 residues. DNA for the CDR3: TGTGCCAGCAGCCCATTCGGTGGGGGGGGCTACAATGAGCAGTTCTTC. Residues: CASSPFGGGGYNEQFF. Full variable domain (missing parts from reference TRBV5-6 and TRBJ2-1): DAGVTQSPTHLIKTRGQQVTLRCSPKSGHDTVSWYQQALGQGPQFIFQYYEEEERQRGNFPDRFSGHQFPNYSSELNVNALLLGDSALYLCASSPFGGGGYNEQFFGPGTRLTVL.